These 4 T cell receptor beta chains came from one sample sequenced in a study of blood T cell repertoires in COVID-19. Profiled with immunoSEQ multiplex PCR; TCRdb holds only in-frame clones, not every one. The sample lists under 300,000 clones; 70% to 90% were seen once. The sample consisted of peripheral blood. All receptors come from a man in his sixties with acute or convalescent COVID-19.

This clone was picked up one time. The V and J genes are TRBV28 and TRBJ2-7, with 7 positions matching TRBD1. The CDR3 extends over 12 amino acids. The trim removed 11 bases at V and 7 bases at J, leaving 11 bases unmatched. CDR1 is MDHEN and CDR2 is SYDVKM in the germline V gene. The CDR3 nucleotides read TGTGCCTGTTCAGCCCCAGGGGGAGAGCAGTACTTC. Translated, it gives CACSAPGGEQYF.

In its sample, this clone was seen once. This rearrangement joins TRBV6-2 or TRBV6-3 to TRBJ2-6; D may be TRBD1 (6 bases). This CDR3 has 18 amino acids. CDR1 is MNHEY, CDR2 SVGEGT, per germline. V was shortened by 0 bases and J by 4 bases, with 16 bases between the two germline ends. The CDR3 sequence is CASSYSQGWQAGANVLTF. The CDR3 DNA sequence: TGTGCCAGCAGTTACTCCCAGGGGTGGCAGGCCGGGGCCAACGTCCTGACTTTC.

The chain joins TRBV19 to TRBJ1-5, with D unclear. Per germline, CDR1 LNHDA and CDR2 SQIVND (reference sequence). The V gene lost 6 bases and the J gene lost 0 bases, with 9 bases spanning the gap. The length of the CDR3 is 14 residues. This CDR3 reads CASSVDNSNQPQHF. DNA for the CDR3: TGTGCCAGTAGCGTAGATAATAGCAATCAGCCCCAGCATTTT.

V is TRBV6-5 and J is TRBJ2-5; 8 bases agree with TRBD1. Germline trimming cut 6 bases from V and 4 bases from J; bases unmatched to any gene: 7. This CDR3 contains 14 residues. Germline CDR1 is MNHEY and CDR2 is SVGAGI. The CDR3 loop reads CASSKDRVGETQYF. The CDR3, as DNA: TGTGCCAGCAGCAAGGACAGGGTGGGAGAGACCCAGTACTTC.